Given below is one T cell receptor beta chain in context. The data were obtained in a study of cytomegalovirus exposure and HLA in healthy donors. Trimming left V 0 bases short and J 7 bases short, with 12 bases between. Germline V lookup: CDR1 SQVTM, CDR2 ANQGSEA. CDR3 length: 13 amino acids. Using immunoSEQ multiplex PCR, the repertoire was profiled, and TCRdb retains in-frame clones only, with some absent. The sample shows around 150,000 clones, approximately 87% of them seen only once. The J gene is TRBJ1-2, the V gene TRBV29-1; D is uncertain. This TCR derives from a woman aged 30 to 39 in good health and CMV-seronegative. Sequences were obtained from PBMCs. In DNA, the CDR3 is TGCAGCGTTGAAGATCCGGCGAGTTTTGGCTACACCTTC. This codes for CSVEDPASFGYTF. Using reference TRBV29-1 and TRBJ1-2 for the parts outside the CDR3, the full variable domain is SAVISQKPSRDICQRGTSLTIQCQVDSQVTMMFWYRQQPGQSLTLIATANQGSEATYESGFVIDKFPISRPNLTFSTLTVSNMSPEDSSIYLCSVEDPASFGYTFGSGTRLTVV.